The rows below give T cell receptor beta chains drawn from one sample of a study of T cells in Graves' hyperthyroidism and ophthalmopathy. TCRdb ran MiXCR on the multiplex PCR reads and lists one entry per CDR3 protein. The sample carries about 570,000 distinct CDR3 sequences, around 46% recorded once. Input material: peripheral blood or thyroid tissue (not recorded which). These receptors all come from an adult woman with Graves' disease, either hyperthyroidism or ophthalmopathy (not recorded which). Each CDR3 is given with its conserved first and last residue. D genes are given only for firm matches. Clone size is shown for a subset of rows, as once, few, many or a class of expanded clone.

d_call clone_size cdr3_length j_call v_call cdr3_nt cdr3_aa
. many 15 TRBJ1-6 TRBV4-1 TGCGCCAGCAGACCGTGGGGGGCAGGCCCCCAACGGGTCCACTTT CASRPWGAGPQRVHF
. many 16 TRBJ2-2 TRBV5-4 TGTGCCAGCAGCTCCAGAGGGCTAGACAACGTGGGGGAGCTGTTTTTT CASSSRGLDNVGELFF
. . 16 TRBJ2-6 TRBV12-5 TGTGCTAGTGGTTACTTAACCAACTCTGGGGCCAACGTCCTGACTTTC CASGYLTNSGANVLTF
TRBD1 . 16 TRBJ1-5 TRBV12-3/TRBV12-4 TGTGCCAGCAGTTTCGGGGCCGAACCAGGGGGGCAGCCCCAGCATTTT CASSFGAEPGGQPQHF
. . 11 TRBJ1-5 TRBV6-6 TGTGCCAGCGGGGTACGTCAGCCCCAGCATTTT CASGVRQPQHF
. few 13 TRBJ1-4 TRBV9 TGTGCCAGCAGCGGCTCCAACACTGAAAAACTGTTTTTT CASSGSNTEKLFF
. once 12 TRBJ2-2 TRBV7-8 TGTGCCAGCAGCTTAAGGGAGGGGGAGCTGTTTTTT CASSLREGELFF
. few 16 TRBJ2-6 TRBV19 TGTGCCAGTAGTACAAGGGGTATCGCTGGGGCCAACGTCCTGACTTTC CASSTRGIAGANVLTF
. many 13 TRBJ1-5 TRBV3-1 TGTGCCAGCAGCCTAAAGGGAGTTCAGCCCCAGCATTTT CASSLKGVQPQHF
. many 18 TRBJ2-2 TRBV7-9 TGTGCCAGCAGCTTCCTTGTGGTAGCGGACCAGAACACCGGGGAGCTGTTTTTT CASSFLVVADQNTGELFF
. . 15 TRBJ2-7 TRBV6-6 TGTGCCAGCAGTTACGGGGATTACTCCTCCTACGAGCAGTACTTC CASSYGDYSSYEQYF
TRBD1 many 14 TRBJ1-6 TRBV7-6 TGTGCCAGCAGCTTACCAGGGGGGAATTCACCCCTCCACTTT CASSLPGGNSPLHF
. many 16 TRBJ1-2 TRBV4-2 TGTGCCAGCAGCCAACCCTGGACATCGCTACGCTATGGCTACACCTTC CASSQPWTSLRYGYTF
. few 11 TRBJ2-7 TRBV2 . CASSTSVEQYF
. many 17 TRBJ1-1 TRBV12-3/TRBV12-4 TGTGCCAGCAACGCCTACCCCCCCGGGGGGAAGAACACTGAAGCTTTCTTT CASNAYPPGGKNTEAFF
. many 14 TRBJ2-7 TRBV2 TGTGCCAGCAGGGGACCGGGAGTGCTGTACGAGCAGTACTTC CASRGPGVLYEQYF
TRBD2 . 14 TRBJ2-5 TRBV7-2 TGTGCCAGCAGTCGCACATGGGGAGGGGAGACCCAGTACTTC CASSRTWGGETQYF
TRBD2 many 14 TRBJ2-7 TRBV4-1 TGCGCCAGCAGCCATAGCGGGGAATGGTACGAGCAGTACTTC CASSHSGEWYEQYF
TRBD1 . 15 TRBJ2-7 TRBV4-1 TGCGCCAGCAGCCAGACAGGGGACACCTCCTACGAGCAGTACTTC CASSQTGDTSYEQYF
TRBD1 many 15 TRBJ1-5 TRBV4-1 TGCGCCAGCAGCGGACAGGGTCATAGCAATCAGCCCCAGCATTTT CASSGQGHSNQPQHF
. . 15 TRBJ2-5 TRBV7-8 TGTGCCAGCAGCGTAGAATTGGGGGAACAAGAGACCCAGTACTTC CASSVELGEQETQYF
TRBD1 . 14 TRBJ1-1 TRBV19 TGTGCCAGTAGTCATACAGGGGCCCCCTACGAAGCTCTCTTT CASSHTGAPYEALF
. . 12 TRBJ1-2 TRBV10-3 TGTGCCATCAGTGACCCTGGGGGGGGCTACACCTTC CAISDPGGGYTF
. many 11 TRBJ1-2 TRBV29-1 TGCAGCGTCGAGGCAGGGTCTGGCTACACCTTC CSVEAGSGYTF
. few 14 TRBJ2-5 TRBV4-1 TGCGCCAGCAGCCAAGTAACAGAAAAAGAGACCCAGTACTTC CASSQVTEKETQYF
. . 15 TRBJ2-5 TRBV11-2 TGTGCCAGCAGCGCCAGACAGAGAGGTCAAGAGACCCAGTACTTC CASSARQRGQETQYF
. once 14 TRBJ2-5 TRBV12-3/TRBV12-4 TGTGCCAGCAGTCCTCAGGGGCTTCTAGAGACCCAGTACTTC CASSPQGLLETQYF
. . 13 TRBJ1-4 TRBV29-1 TGCAGCGGAGAAGGCACAGGGCGAGAAAAACTGTTTTTT CSGEGTGREKLFF
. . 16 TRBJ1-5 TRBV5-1 TGCGCCAGCAGCCAGGCAGGGGAGAATGGCAATCAGCCCCAGCATTTT CASSQAGENGNQPQHF
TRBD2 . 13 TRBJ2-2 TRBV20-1 TGCAGTGCTAGAGTGAGCGGGAGCGGAGAGCTGTTTTTT CSARVSGSGELFF
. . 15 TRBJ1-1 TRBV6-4 TGTGCCAGCAGTCGCTCGGCGGGGGGTATGGCTGAAGCTTTCTTT CASSRSAGGMAEAFF
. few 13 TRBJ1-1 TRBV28 TGTGCCAGCACGGACACCTTGAACACTGAAGCTTTCTTT CASTDTLNTEAFF
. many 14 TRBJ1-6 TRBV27 TGTGCCAGCGGGCAAAGGGACGGTGGTTCACCCCTCCACTTT CASGQRDGGSPLHF
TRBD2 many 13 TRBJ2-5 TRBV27 TGTGCCAGCAGTAAGACTAGCTGGGGGACCCAGTACTTC CASSKTSWGTQYF
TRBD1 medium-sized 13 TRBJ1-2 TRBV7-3 TGTGCCAGCAGCTTAAGACAGGGAGGAGGCTACACCTTC CASSLRQGGGYTF
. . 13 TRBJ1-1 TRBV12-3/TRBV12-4 TGTGCCGGCAGGGGCCCTTCGAACACTGAAGCTTTCTTT CAGRGPSNTEAFF
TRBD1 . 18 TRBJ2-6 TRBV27 TGTGCCATCAGTGTCCTCTCAGGCCGTGGGACAGGGGGCAACGTCCTGACTTTC CAISVLSGRGTGGNVLTF
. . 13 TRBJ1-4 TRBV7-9 TGTGCCAGCAGCTTACAGAGTGGGGGAAAACTGTTTTTT CASSLQSGGKLFF
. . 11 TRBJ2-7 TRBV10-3 TGTGCCATCAGTCAAGTCTACGAGCAGTACTTC CAISQVYEQYF
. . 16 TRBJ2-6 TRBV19 TGTGCCAGTAGTAGCCAGGGTTCCACCGGGGCCAACGTCCTGACTTTC CASSSQGSTGANVLTF
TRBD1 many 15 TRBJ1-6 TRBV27 TGTGCCAGCAGTTTTCGACAGGGATTTTTGTCACCCCTCCACTTT CASSFRQGFLSPLHF
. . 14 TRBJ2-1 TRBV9 TGTGCCAGCAGCCAACCCGGGCTAGCGACCGAAAAGCTCTTC CASSQPGLATEKLF
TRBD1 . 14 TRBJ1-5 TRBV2 TGTGCCAGCAGACGACAGGGGGAGAATCAGCCCCAGCATTTT CASRRQGENQPQHF
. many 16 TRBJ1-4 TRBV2 TGTGCCAGCATTCTCGCCCCCCGACAGTCCAATGAAAAACTGTTTTTT CASILAPRQSNEKLFF
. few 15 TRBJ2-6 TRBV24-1 TGTGCCACCAGTGATTGGGGTACTGGGGCCAACGTCCTGACTTTC CATSDWGTGANVLTF
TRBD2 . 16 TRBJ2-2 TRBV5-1 TGCGCCAGCAGCTTCAGCGGGAGGGCCGCCACCGGGGAGCTGTTTTTT CASSFSGRAATGELFF
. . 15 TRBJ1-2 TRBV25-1 TGTGCCAGCAGTGATTGGGGCAGACCCGTCTATGGCTACACCTTC CASSDWGRPVYGYTF
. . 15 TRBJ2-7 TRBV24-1 TGTGCCACCAGTGATTCGAGTCGGGAAAACTACGAGCAGTACTTC CATSDSSRENYEQYF
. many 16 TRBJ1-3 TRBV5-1 TGCGCCAGCAGCTCCAACGCTGTGGAATCTGGAAACACCATATATTTT CASSSNAVESGNTIYF
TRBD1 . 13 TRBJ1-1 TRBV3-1 TGTGCCAGCAGACCATCCCGGGACAGCAAAGCTTTCTTT CASRPSRDSKAFF
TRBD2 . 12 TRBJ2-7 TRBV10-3 TGTGCCACCGGACTAGCGGGAAACGAGCAGTACTTC CATGLAGNEQYF
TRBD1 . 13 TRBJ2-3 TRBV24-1 TGTGCCACCAGTGACTCTGACAGGGTTCCGCAGTATTTT CATSDSDRVPQYF
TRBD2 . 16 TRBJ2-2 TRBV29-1 TGCAGCGTTGAGGGGCTAGCGGAGACTCGGACCGGGGAGCTGTTTTTT CSVEGLAETRTGELFF
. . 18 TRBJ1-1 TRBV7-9 TGTGCCAGCAGTCCTGACAGTCGATCCTACGAGAGGGTGGTCGAAGCTTTCTTT CASSPDSRSYERVVEAFF
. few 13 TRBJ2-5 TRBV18 TGTGCCAGCTCACCCTCCATAAAAGAGACCCAGTACTTC CASSPSIKETQYF
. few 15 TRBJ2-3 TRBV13 TGTGCCACCAGTGATACCGGACAGAGCACAGATACGCAGTATTTT CATSDTGQSTDTQYF
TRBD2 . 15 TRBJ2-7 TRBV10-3 TGTGCCATCAGGACGACTAGCGGGAGATTGAACGAGCAGTACTTC CAIRTTSGRLNEQYF
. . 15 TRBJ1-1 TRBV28 TGTGCCAGCAGTCCTCTCGCAACCGGAATTAATGAAGCTTTCTTT CASSPLATGINEAFF
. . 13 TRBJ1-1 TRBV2 TGTGCCAGCATCAGGGGTTGGAGAACTGAAGCTTTCTTT CASIRGWRTEAFF
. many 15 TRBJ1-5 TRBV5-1 TGCGCCAGCAGGCCAGGGTGGTGGGGCAATCAGCCCCAGCATTTT CASRPGWWGNQPQHF